This TCR beta chain was sequenced during a study of OX40 agonist ivuxolimab in advanced cancers. As for the study more broadly: The costimulatory receptor OX40 (CD134) was targeted by ivuxolimab, a fully human IgG2 agonistic monoclonal antibody. The paper covers the monotherapy dose-escalation part of the phase I ivuxolimab trial, which included N ≈ 57 patients. Intravenous ivuxolimab was administered to patients every 2 weeks at six dose levels: 0.01, 0.1, 0.3, 1.5, 3 and 10 mg/kg. In the dose-escalation cohort, around four fifths of patients were male, and the mean age was approximately 60 years, with a range of about 23 to 85. The purpose of peripheral TCRbeta sequencing was to test whether ivuxolimab changed TCR sequence diversity and led to clonal T-cell expansion. Patients were allowed to have had prior anti-PD-1, anti-PD-L1 or anti-CTLA-4 therapy, and roughly two fifths of the dose-escalation patients had been treated with checkpoint inhibitors. Of the 50 or so patients in dose escalation, 19 had hepatocellular carcinoma, roughly 15 had melanoma, 9 had renal cell carcinoma and 9 had head and neck cancer. Partial responses occurred in three dose-escalation patients: two with cutaneous melanoma and one with hepatocellular carcinoma.

Patients with a history of autoimmune disease or receiving systemic immunosuppression were excluded from the trial. Peripheral blood for TCR sequencing was collected from all dose cohorts at baseline, on cycle 4 day 1, and on cycle 7 day 1. Samples came from an open-label, multicenter, first-in-human phase I dose-escalation trial of ivuxolimab. The trial enrolled adults with locally advanced or metastatic head and neck squamous cell, hepatocellular, melanoma or renal cell carcinoma. Before TCR sequencing, CD4+ T cells and CD8+ T cells were sorted from peripheral blood as separate populations. Remarks on this clone: Its antigen remains undetermined. Base-call qualities are not available, and no considerably larger clone is one nucleotide away.

The study at large found these results: Low levels of normalized T-cell clonal expansion were also seen in some patients who did not respond. Which antigens the clonally expanded peripheral T cells were specific for was not determined. After ivuxolimab, expanded clones were on average more numerous among CD8+ T cells than among CD4+ T cells. In partial responders in the 0.1-3.0 mg/kg groups, normalized peripheral clonal expansion was found to be among the lowest, especially among CD8+ T cells. Clonal expansion of both CD4+ and CD8+ blood T cells was observed from baseline to week 6 at doses 0.1 to 3.0 mg/kg.

The germline V gene supplies CDR1 SGDLS and CDR2 YYNGEE. Spanning cysteine to phenylalanine, the CDR3 consists of 16 amino acids. The kept DNA is CDR3 alone, 48 bases in frame from the first base. Trimming accounts for 0 bases at V and 5 bases at J, while the number of junction bases matched to no gene is 9. Genomic DNA was extracted from sorted cells for sequencing of the TCRbeta CDR3 region. TCRbeta CDR3 regions were sequenced using the immunoSEQ Assay. Held by TCRdb, this immuneACCESS table contains in-frame sequences only and omits some clones. Under half of the omission traces to an unresolved V gene where checked; the cause of the rest is unknown. The sample table holds about 45,000 clones, of which around 88% were seen once. The biggest ten clones account for 0.38% of the sample.

The specimen comprised CD4+ or CD8+ T cells sorted from blood, sampled in a trial of the OX40 agonist ivuxolimab. The sequence came from an adult with an advanced solid tumor such as melanoma, head and neck, liver or kidney cancer. Recombination connected TRBV9 to TRBJ2-5; TRBD2 aligns with 8 central bases. The CDR3 region reads CASSVGASGSPETQYF. The DNA sequence is as follows: TGTGCCAGCAGCGTAGGGGCTAGCGGGTCCCCGGAGACCCAGTACTTC.